One and the same sample provided the 2 T cell receptor beta chains below, sequenced in a study of OX40 agonist ivuxolimab in advanced cancers. The method was immunoSEQ multiplex PCR; TCRdb's version includes in-frame clones alone and lacks a portion of them. The sample lists around 80,000 clones, around 84% occurring once. Sequenced material: CD4+ or CD8+ T cells sorted from blood, taken in a trial of the OX40 agonist ivuxolimab. These receptor sequences come from an adult with an advanced solid tumor such as melanoma, head and neck, liver or kidney cancer.

The chain couples TRBV11-2 to TRBJ2-1, with D tentatively TRBD1 (5 bases). The CDR3 loop spans 14 amino acids. The germline V gene encodes CDR1 SGHAT and CDR2 FQNNGV. The ends were cut back, 5 bases at V and 7 bases at J, with 15 bases in the middle. CDR3 residues: CASSIRVLLNEQFF. The CDR3 region has the DNA TGTGCCAGCAGCATCAGGGTTCTGTTAAATGAGCAGTTCTTC. Together with reference TRBV11-2 and TRBJ2-1, the CDR3 gives the full variable domain: EAGVAQSPRYKIIEKRQSVAFWCNPISGHATLYWYQQILGQGPKLLIQFQNNGVVDDSQLPKDRFSAERLKGVDSTLKIQPAKLEDSAVYLCASSIRVLLNEQFFGPGTRLTVL.

J is TRBJ2-5 and V is TRBV29-1; 8 positions agree with TRBD1. The trim removed 5 bases at V and 2 bases at J, leaving 7 bases unmatched. Germline CDR1 SQVTM, CDR2 ANQGSEA. CDR3 length: 14 amino acids. CDR3 nucleotide sequence: TGCAGCGTTACGGACAGGGTGAGGCAAGAGACCCAGTACTTC. Amino acid sequence: CSVTDRVRQETQYF.